This T cell receptor (beta chain) originates from a study of beta chain features in type 1 diabetes. CDR3 length: 14 residues. Germline V gives CDR1 ENHRY, CDR2 SYGVKD. Germline trimming cut 4 bases from V and 6 bases from J; bases unmatched to any gene: 7. There are a few counts of this clone. Its cognate antigen is unknown. The sequenced template was cDNA made from the entire isolated RNA. Profiled with immunoSEQ multiplex PCR; TCRdb holds only in-frame clones, not every one. The table lists 230,000 or so clones, about a sixth of them singletons. Whole-study results and caveats: TCRB CDR3 length was moderately but significantly reduced in all four CD4+ subsets of Type 1 diabetes patients.

This clonotype originated in a man aged 25 to 45 with type 1 diabetes. The rearrangement links TRBV10-3 to TRBJ2-7, with 9 bases identical to TRBD1. The sample taken for sequencing was naive CD4+ T cells from blood. The CDR3 sequence: CAISAGDRVREQYF. The CDR3 nucleotides read TGTGCCATCAGTGCGGGGGACAGGGTCCGCGAGCAGTACTTC.